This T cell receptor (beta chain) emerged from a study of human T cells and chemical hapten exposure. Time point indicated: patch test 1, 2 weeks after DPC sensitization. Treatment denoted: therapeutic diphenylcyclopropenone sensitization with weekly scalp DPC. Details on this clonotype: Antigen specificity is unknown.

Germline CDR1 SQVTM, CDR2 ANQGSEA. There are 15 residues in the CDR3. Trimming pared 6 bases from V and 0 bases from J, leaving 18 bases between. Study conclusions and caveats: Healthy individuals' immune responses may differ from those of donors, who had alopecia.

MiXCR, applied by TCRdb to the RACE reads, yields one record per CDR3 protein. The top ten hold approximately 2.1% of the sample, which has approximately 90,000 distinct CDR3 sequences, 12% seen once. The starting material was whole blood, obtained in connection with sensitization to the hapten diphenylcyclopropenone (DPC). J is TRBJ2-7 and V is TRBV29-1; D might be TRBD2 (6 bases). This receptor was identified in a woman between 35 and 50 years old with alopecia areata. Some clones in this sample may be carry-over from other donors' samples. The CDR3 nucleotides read TGCAGCGTCTATGGGGGAGGCCAGAGCTCCTACGAGCAGTACTTC. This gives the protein CSVYGGGQSSYEQYF.